The 29 T cell receptor beta chains given below trace back to one sample, sequenced in a study of blood T cell repertoires in COVID-19. TCRdb's table, derived via immunoSEQ multiplex PCR, lists solely in-frame clones and lacks some. In the table there are approximately 480,000 clones, roughly 87% of which are singletons. Input material: PBMCs or T cells enriched from blood (not recorded which). All receptors come from a woman between 18 and 30 years old who had recovered from COVID-19.

The CDR3 reads CASSPRTGSYNEQFF. The CDR3, as DNA: TGTGCCAGCAGTCCCCGGACAGGTTCTTACAATGAGCAGTTCTTC. The rearrangement joins TRBV27 to TRBJ2-1, with 7 bases identical to TRBD1. Germline CDR1 and CDR2: MNHEY and SMNVEV (reference sequence). The ends lost 5 bases at V and 4 bases at J; junction bases unmatched: 8. CDR3 length: 15 residues.

The chain links TRBV14 to TRBJ2-5; a weak D match, TRBD2 (5 bases). The length of the CDR3 is 13 residues. With 2 bases removed from V and 4 bases from J, the gap between germline ends came to 8 bases. Germline CDR1 is SGHDN and CDR2 is FVKESK. This CDR3 is CASSQLGRETQYF. DNA for the CDR3: TGTGCCAGCAGCCAATTAGGGAGAGAGACCCAGTACTTC.

The chain joins TRBV19 to TRBJ1-6; possible D gene TRBD1, 5 bases. Germline lookup yields CDR1 LNHDA and CDR2 SQIVND (reference sequence). The CDR3 extends over 15 amino acids. V was trimmed by 10 bases and J by 13 bases, leaving 26 bases between them. Here the CDR3 reads CAIIKSGAPGGPLHF. CDR3 bases: TGTGCCATTATTAAAAGCGGGGCCCCGGGGGGGCCCCTCCACTTT.

The chain couples TRBV19 to TRBJ2-1, with 11 bases fitting TRBD2. CDR3 length equals 16 residues. The ends lost 5 bases at V and 5 bases at J; junction bases unmatched: 8. In germline, CDR1 is LNHDA, CDR2 SQIVND (reference sequence). The CDR3 here is CASSVLAGGPDNEQFF. In nucleotides, the CDR3 is TGTGCCAGTAGTGTCTTAGCGGGGGGGCCTGACAATGAGCAGTTCTTC. Full variable domain (missing parts from reference TRBV19 and TRBJ2-1): DGGITQSPKYLFRKEGQNVTLSCEQNLNHDAMYWYRQDPGQGLRLIYYSQIVNDFQKGDIAEGYSVSREKKESFPLTVTSAQKNPTAFYLCASSVLAGGPDNEQFFGPGTRLTVL.

V gene TRBV27 combines with J gene TRBJ2-7; D is undetermined. Germline V lookup: CDR1 MNHEY, CDR2 SMNVEV (reference sequence). This CDR3 comprises 15 residues. V was shortened by 1 base and J by 0 bases, with 10 bases between the two germline ends. The chain's CDR3 is CASSLFYRSSYEQYF. The DNA of the CDR3 is TGTGCCAGCAGTTTATTTTATAGGAGCTCCTACGAGCAGTACTTC.

The V call is TRBV19, the J call TRBJ1-4; D remains unclear. Germline CDR1 LNHDA, CDR2 SQIVND (reference sequence). The CDR3 consists of 14 residues. V was clipped by 4 bases and J by 7 bases, with 13 bases between them. CDR3 amino acids: CASSTLTGGEKLFF. As DNA, the CDR3 is TGTGCCAGTAGTACTCTTACCGGTGGTGAAAAACTGTTTTTT.

This clone is a singleton in its sample. The rearrangement links TRBV2 to TRBJ1-6; 7 nucleotides match TRBD1. Germline V gene data show CDR1 as SNHLY and CDR2 as FYNNEI. V trimming: 7 bases; J trimming: 14 bases; junction bases outside the gene matches: 11. This CDR3 contains 13 residues. The CDR3 here is CASIGQVPGALHF. In DNA form, the CDR3 reads TGTGCCAGCATTGGACAGGTCCCCGGGGCCCTCCACTTT.

CDR3 amino acids: CQLTGRSSYEQYF. The CDR3, as DNA: TGTCAACTAACAGGCAGAAGCTCCTACGAGCAGTACTTC. The chain recombines TRBV28 with TRBJ2-7; tentative D call: TRBD1 (5 bases). Germline V gives CDR1 MDHEN, CDR2 SYDVKM. CDR3 length: 13 amino acids.

The chain combines TRBV6-5 with TRBJ1-1; no clear D. Trimming took off 8 bases at V and 7 bases at J, with 17 bases between the two ends. The CDR3 extends over 13 amino acids. The germline gives CDR1 MNHEY, CDR2 SVGAGI. CDR3 sequence: CASLQSGRFEAFF. The CDR3 region has the DNA TGTGCCAGCTTACAGTCCGGGAGGTTTGAAGCTTTCTTT.

This clone was seen only once. This sequence joins TRBV9 and TRBJ2-7; D unclear. This CDR3 spans 13 amino acids. The V gene lost 0 bases and the J gene lost 0 bases, with 4 bases spanning the gap. Germline loops: CDR1 SGDLS, CDR2 YYNGEE. The CDR3 sequence: CASSVGVSYEQYF. Written as DNA, the CDR3 is TGTGCCAGCAGCGTAGGCGTCTCCTACGAGCAGTACTTC.

This rearrangement joins TRBV7-9 to TRBJ1-5; D remains unclear. Trimming pared 5 bases from V and 5 bases from J, leaving 16 bases between. Germline lookup yields CDR1 SEHNR and CDR2 FQNEAQ (reference sequence). The CDR3 is 15 amino acids. For the CDR3, the DNA is TGTGCCAGCAGCCAAGGGAGCTCGCTGGATCAGCCCCAGCATTTT. It yields the protein CASSQGSSLDQPQHF.

The rearrangement links TRBV6-5 to TRBJ2-1, with D perhaps matching TRBD2 (7 bases). Trimming took off 7 bases at V and 9 bases at J, with 16 bases between the two ends. Germline lookup yields CDR1 MNHEY and CDR2 SVGAGI. The CDR3 is 13 amino acids. CDR3 protein: CASTSAGAGEQFF. The CDR3 DNA sequence: TGTGCCAGCACCTCGGCGGGGGCTGGTGAGCAGTTCTTC.

In its sample, this clone was seen a few times. V and J are TRBV2 and TRBJ1-5; D remains ambiguous. This CDR3 is built from 15 residues. The V end lost 2 bases, the J end lost 4 bases, and 12 bases lay between the germline ends. The germline gives CDR1 SNHLY, CDR2 FYNNEI. CDR3 region: CASSERRHPNQPQHF. Written as DNA, the CDR3 is TGTGCCAGCAGTGAACGGCGGCACCCGAATCAGCCCCAGCATTTT.

The gene calls are TRBV27 and TRBJ1-6, with TRBD1 as a possible D gene (6 bases). V was trimmed by 11 bases and J by 7 bases, leaving 18 bases between them. The CDR3 covers 14 residues. The germline V gene has CDR1 MNHEY and CDR2 SMNVEV (reference sequence). CDR3 region: CARLRGDINSPLHF. The CDR3 nucleotides read TGTGCCCGCCTCCGGGGGGACATCAATTCACCCCTCCACTTT.

This clone was seen once. CDR3 amino acids: CASSSQVDYGYTF. Written as DNA, the CDR3 is TGCGCCAGCAGTAGTCAGGTAGACTATGGCTACACCTTC. The chain joins TRBV5-1 to TRBJ1-2; D unresolved. This CDR3 region has 13 residues. Germline-derived CDR1 and CDR2 are SGHRS and YFSETQ. The V end lost 5 bases, the J end lost 3 bases, and 11 bases lay between the germline ends.

The gene calls are TRBV4-2 and TRBJ2-1, with a tentative D call TRBD2 (6 bases). Germline-derived CDR1 and CDR2 are LGHNA and YNFKEQ. CDR3 size: 17 residues. The V end lost 10 bases, the J end lost 0 bases, and 22 bases lay between the germline ends. The CDR3 protein is CAILRRERHRSYNEQFF. The CDR3 DNA reads as TGTGCCATCCTCCGGAGGGAACGACATCGCTCCTACAATGAGCAGTTCTTC.

This chain uses TRBV12-3 or TRBV12-4 with TRBJ1-2; the D is unclear. The CDR3 is 13 residues long. Trimming took 6 bases from V and 8 from J, leaving 16 bases between them. The CDR3 DNA follows: TGTGCCAGCAGATCGGGTACCCGGCAGGGCTACACCTTC. Its protein is CASRSGTRQGYTF.

The J gene is TRBJ1-1, the V gene TRBV19, with TRBD1 matching over 8 bases. This CDR3 has 14 amino acids. Looked up from germline, CDR1 is LNHDA and CDR2 is SQIVND (reference sequence). V lost 5 bases and J lost 8; bases outside the gene matches: 10. This CDR3 reads CASSLDRATLEAFF. CDR3 sequence (DNA): TGTGCCAGTAGTCTGGACAGGGCCACGTTGGAAGCTTTCTTT. The whole variable domain, filled in from reference TRBV19 and TRBJ1-1, reads DGGITQSPKYLFRKEGQNVTLSCEQNLNHDAMYWYRQDPGQGLRLIYYSQIVNDFQKGDIAEGYSVSREKKESFPLTVTSAQKNPTAFYLCASSLDRATLEAFFGQGTRLTVV.

The chain combines TRBV29-1 with TRBJ1-6, with D possibly matching TRBD1 (6 bases). This CDR3 is 13 amino acids long. Germline V gene sequence: CDR1 SQVTM, CDR2 ANQGSEA. The V and J ends lost 4 bases and 7 bases respectively, with 11 bases between them. CDR3 bases: TGCAGCGTTGGCCCAGGGGAGAATTCACCCCTCCACTTT. It specifies CSVGPGENSPLHF.

The chain combines TRBV19 with TRBJ2-4; 12 nucleotides line up with TRBD2. Germline V gene data show CDR1 as LNHDA and CDR2 as SQIVND (reference sequence). Trimming at V came to 6 bases and at J to 0 bases, leaving 6 bases not matched to a gene. The CDR3 totals 17 residues. The CDR3 DNA is TGTGCCAGTAGCCGGACTAGCGGGGCCGTAGCCAAAAACATTCAGTACTTC. Its translation is CASSRTSGAVAKNIQYF.

The sample holds a few counts of this clone. V gene TRBV7-8 combines with J gene TRBJ1-2, with 7 bases aligning to TRBD1. The V segment lost 5 bases and the J segment 8 bases; nucleotides outside the gene matches: 5. CDR3 length: 12 amino acids. Germline lookup yields CDR1 SGHVS and CDR2 FQNEAQ. The CDR3 bases are TGTGCCAGCAGCCAGACAGGGAAGGGCTACACCTTC. This encodes CASSQTGKGYTF. Complete variable domain (other parts from reference TRBV7-8 and TRBJ1-2): GAGVSQSPRYKVAKRGQDVALRCDPISGHVSLFWYQQALGQGPEFLTYFQNEAQLDKSGLPSDRFFAERPEGSVSTLKIQRTQQEDSAVYLCASSQTGKGYTFGSGTRLTVV.

In this sample, this clone turned up a few times. V gene TRBV27 combines with J gene TRBJ1-3; 7 bases line up with TRBD1. V lost 3 bases and J lost 2; bases outside the gene matches: 1. CDR1 and CDR2 (germline): MNHEY, SMNVEV (reference sequence). The CDR3 loop spans 14 amino acids. CDR3 sequence reads: CASSLTGTGNTIYF. The CDR3 DNA reads as TGTGCCAGCAGTTTGACAGGGACTGGAAACACCATATATTTT.

This chain joins TRBV5-1 and TRBJ2-5; 7 bases map to TRBD2. Germline V CDR1 and CDR2: SGHRS, YFSETQ. J lost 3 bases, V lost 4 bases, and 12 bases had no gene match. There are 16 residues in the CDR3. CDR3 loop: CASSPTAGRWEETQYF. CDR3 DNA sequence: TGCGCCAGCAGCCCTACAGCGGGGCGGTGGGAAGAGACCCAGTACTTC.

This sequence joins TRBV10-1 and TRBJ2-7, with TRBD2 matching over 12 bases. The ends lost 3 bases at V and 0 bases at J; junction bases unmatched: 3. CDR1 is WNHNN and CDR2 is SYGVQD in the germline V gene (reference sequence). The CDR3 length is 16 residues. DNA of the CDR3: TGCGCCAGCAGTGACCCGACTAGCGGGGGCTCCTACGAGCAGTACTTC. As protein: CASSDPTSGGSYEQYF.

The rearrangement links TRBV3-1 (or the pseudogene TRBV3-2) to TRBJ1-2; tentative D call: TRBD1 (5 bases). Trimming pared 5 bases from V and 2 bases from J, leaving 12 bases between. CDR1 LGHDT and CDR2 YNNKEL come from the germline V gene (reference sequence). The CDR3 sequence is 14 residues long. The DNA for the CDR3 is TGTGCCAGCAGCGTGAGGAGGGGAAACTATGGCTACACCTTC. It yields the protein CASSVRRGNYGYTF.

V is TRBV2 and J is TRBJ2-6; TRBD1 might be the D (5 bases). The germline V gene encodes CDR1 SNHLY and CDR2 FYNNEI. The CDR3 has 15 residues. The V and J ends lost 6 bases and 2 bases respectively, with 11 bases between them. DNA for the CDR3: TGTGCCAGCAGGGGGCAGTTTACTGGGGCCAACGTCCTGACTTTC. Protein product: CASRGQFTGANVLTF.

This clone was detected only once. V is TRBV19 and J is TRBJ2-5; TRBD1 matches 7 bases. V was clipped by 6 bases and J by 3 bases; unmatched bases: 10. CDR1 and CDR2 (germline): LNHDA, SQIVND (reference sequence). This CDR3 contains 15 residues. The CDR3 loop is CASRYRGTVEETQYF. CDR3 DNA: TGTGCCAGTAGGTACAGAGGGACAGTGGAAGAGACCCAGTACTTC. The full variable domain, with the rest looked up from reference TRBV19 and TRBJ2-5, is DGGITQSPKYLFRKEGQNVTLSCEQNLNHDAMYWYRQDPGQGLRLIYYSQIVNDFQKGDIAEGYSVSREKKESFPLTVTSAQKNPTAFYLCASRYRGTVEETQYFGPGTRLLVL.

CDR3 loop: CAWSPSPGQGVYEQYF. In DNA, the CDR3 is TGTGCCTGGAGTCCCTCGCCGGGACAGGGAGTCTACGAGCAGTACTTC. The chain has TRBV30 and TRBJ2-7; the match to TRBD1 covers 9 bases. Unmatched junction bases numbered 11, after V lost 2 bases and J lost 3 bases. Germline V gives CDR1 GTSNPN, CDR2 SVGIG (reference sequence). This CDR3 has 16 residues.

The chain couples TRBV27 to TRBJ2-1; perhaps TRBD2 as D (6 bases). Trimming removed 7 bases at V and 5 bases at J, with 18 bases between. The CDR3 is 15 amino acids. CDR1 and CDR2 from the germline V gene are MNHEY and SMNVEV (reference sequence). DNA for the CDR3: TGTGCCAGCATCATTTCGGGGCGGGGAGACAATGAGCAGTTCTTC. This gives the protein CASIISGRGDNEQFF.